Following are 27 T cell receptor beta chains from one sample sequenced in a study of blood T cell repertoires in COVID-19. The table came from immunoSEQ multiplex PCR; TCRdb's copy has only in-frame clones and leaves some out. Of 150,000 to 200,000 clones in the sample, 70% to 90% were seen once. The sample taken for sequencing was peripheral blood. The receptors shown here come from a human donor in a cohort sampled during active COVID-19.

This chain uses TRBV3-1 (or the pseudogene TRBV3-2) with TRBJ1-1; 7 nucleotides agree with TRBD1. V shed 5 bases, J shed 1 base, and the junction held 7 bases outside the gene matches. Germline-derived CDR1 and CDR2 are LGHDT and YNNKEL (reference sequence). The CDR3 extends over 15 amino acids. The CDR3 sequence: CASSTLTGPNTEAFF. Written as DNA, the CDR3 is TGTGCCAGCAGCACCTTGACAGGGCCGAACACTGAAGCTTTCTTT.

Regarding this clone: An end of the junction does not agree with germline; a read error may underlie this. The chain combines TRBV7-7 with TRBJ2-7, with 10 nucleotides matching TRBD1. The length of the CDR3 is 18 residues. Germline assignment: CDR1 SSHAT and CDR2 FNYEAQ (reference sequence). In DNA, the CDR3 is TGTGCTAGCAGCTTAGAGGGGAGGGACAGGGGTTTTGATTACGAGCAGTACTTC. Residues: CASSLEGRDRGFDYEQYF.

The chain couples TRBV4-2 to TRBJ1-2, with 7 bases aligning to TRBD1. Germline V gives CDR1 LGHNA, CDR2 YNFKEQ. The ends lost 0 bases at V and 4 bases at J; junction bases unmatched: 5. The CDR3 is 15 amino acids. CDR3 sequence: CASSQDPGQPYGYTF. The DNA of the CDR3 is TGTGCCAGCAGCCAAGACCCGGGACAGCCCTATGGCTACACCTTC.

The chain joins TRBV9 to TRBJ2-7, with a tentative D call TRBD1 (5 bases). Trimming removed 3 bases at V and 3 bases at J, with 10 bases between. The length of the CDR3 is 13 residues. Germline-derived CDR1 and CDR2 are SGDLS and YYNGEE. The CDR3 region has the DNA TGTGCCAGCAGCGACTCGCAGGGCTACGAGCAGTACTTC. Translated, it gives CASSDSQGYEQYF.

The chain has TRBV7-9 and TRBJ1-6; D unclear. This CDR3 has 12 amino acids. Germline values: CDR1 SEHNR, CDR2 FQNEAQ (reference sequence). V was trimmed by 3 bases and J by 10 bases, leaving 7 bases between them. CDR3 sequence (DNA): TGTGCCAGCAGCTTGGGAGAGTCACCCCTCCACTTT. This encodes CASSLGESPLHF.

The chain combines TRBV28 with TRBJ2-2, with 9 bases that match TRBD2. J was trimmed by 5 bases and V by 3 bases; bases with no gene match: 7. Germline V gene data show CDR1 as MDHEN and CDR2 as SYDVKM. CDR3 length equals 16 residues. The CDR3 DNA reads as TGTGCCAGCAGTTTTCTGAGACTAGCGGATACCGGGGAGCTGTTTTTT. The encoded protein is CASSFLRLADTGELFF. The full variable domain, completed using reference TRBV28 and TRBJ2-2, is DVKVTQSSRYLVKRTGEKVFLECVQDMDHENMFWYRQDPGLGLRLIYFSYDVKMKEKGDIPEGYSVSREKKERFSLILESASTNQTSMYLCASSFLRLADTGELFFGEGSRLTVL.

The CDR3 sequence is CASSARGSSYNEQFF. CDR3 sequence (DNA): TGTGCCAGCAGCGCTAGAGGGTCCTCCTACAATGAGCAGTTCTTC. The V call is TRBV11-3, the J call TRBJ2-1; possibly TRBD2 for D (5 bases). V gave up 5 bases and J gave up 0 bases, with 11 bases separating them. Germline assignment: CDR1 SGHNT and CDR2 YENEEA. CDR3 size: 15 residues. The whole variable domain, filled in from reference TRBV11-3 and TRBJ2-1, reads EAGVVQSPRYKIIEKKQPVAFWCNPISGHNTLYWYLQNLGQGPELLIRYENEEAVDDSQLPKDRFSAERLKGVDSTLKIQPAELGDSAVYLCASSARGSSYNEQFFGPGTRLTVL.

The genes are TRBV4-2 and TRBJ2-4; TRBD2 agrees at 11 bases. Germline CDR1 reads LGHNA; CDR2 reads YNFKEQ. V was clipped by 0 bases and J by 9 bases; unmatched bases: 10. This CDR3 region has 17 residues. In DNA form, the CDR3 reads TGTGCCAGCAGCCAAGACCCTAGCGGGGGGCCCCAGGGCATTCAGTACTTC. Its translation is CASSQDPSGGPQGIQYF.

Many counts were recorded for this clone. CDR3 sequence reads: CASSGTRNNEQFF. The CDR3 DNA follows: TGTGCCAGCAGCGGGACTAGAAACAATGAGCAGTTCTTC. The rearrangement uses TRBV9 and TRBJ2-1; 7 nucleotides agree with TRBD2. CDR1 is SGDLS and CDR2 is YYNGEE in the germline V gene. V was clipped by 3 bases and J by 5 bases; unmatched bases: 2. This CDR3 is 13 amino acids long.

CDR3 bases: TGTGCCAGCAGCCCTGCAGGACAGATGGCTGAAGCTTTCTTT. The encoded protein is CASSPAGQMAEAFF. V and J are TRBV11-2 and TRBJ1-1, with D perhaps matching TRBD1 (6 bases). This CDR3 spans 14 amino acids. The V end was cut by 5 bases, the J end by 6 bases, with 16 bases between. The germline V gene encodes CDR1 SGHAT and CDR2 FQNNGV.

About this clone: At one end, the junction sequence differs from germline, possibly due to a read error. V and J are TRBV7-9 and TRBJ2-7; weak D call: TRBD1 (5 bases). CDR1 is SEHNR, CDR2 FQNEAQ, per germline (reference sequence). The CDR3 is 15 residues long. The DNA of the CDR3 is TGTACCAGCAGCTTAGATGGGCAGGGCGTCCACGAGCAGTACTTC. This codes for CTSSLDGQGVHEQYF.

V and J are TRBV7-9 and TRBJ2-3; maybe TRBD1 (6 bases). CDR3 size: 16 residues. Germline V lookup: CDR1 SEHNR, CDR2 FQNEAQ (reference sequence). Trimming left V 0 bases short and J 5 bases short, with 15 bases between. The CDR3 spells CASSLAGGGAVDTQYF. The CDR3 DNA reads TGTGCCAGCAGCTTAGCTGGTGGGGGCGCAGTAGATACGCAGTATTTT.

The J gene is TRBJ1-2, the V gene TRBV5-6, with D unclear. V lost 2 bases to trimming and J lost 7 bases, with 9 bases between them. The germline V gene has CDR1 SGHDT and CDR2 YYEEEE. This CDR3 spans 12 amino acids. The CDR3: CASSLLGSGYTF. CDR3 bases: TGTGCCAGCAGCTTACTTGGGAGTGGCTACACCTTC.

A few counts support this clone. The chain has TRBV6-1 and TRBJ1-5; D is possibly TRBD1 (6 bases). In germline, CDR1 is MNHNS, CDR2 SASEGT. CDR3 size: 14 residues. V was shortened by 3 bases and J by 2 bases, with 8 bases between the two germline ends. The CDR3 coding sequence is TGTGCCAGCAGTGAGGCAGGGGGCAATCAGCCCCAGCATTTT. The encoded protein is CASSEAGGNQPQHF.

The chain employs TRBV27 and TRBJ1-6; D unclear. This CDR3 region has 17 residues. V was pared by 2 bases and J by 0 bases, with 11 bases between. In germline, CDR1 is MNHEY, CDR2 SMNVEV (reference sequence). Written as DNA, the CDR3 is TGTGCCAGCAGTTTAGGACTGACAAGCTCCTATAATTCACCCCTCCACTTT. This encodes CASSLGLTSSYNSPLHF.

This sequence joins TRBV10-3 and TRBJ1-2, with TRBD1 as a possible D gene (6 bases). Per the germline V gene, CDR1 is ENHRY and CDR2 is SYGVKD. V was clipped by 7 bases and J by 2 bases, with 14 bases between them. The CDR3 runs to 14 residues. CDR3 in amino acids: CAITPTDRNYGYTF. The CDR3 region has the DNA TGTGCCATCACCCCGACCGACAGGAACTATGGCTACACCTTC.

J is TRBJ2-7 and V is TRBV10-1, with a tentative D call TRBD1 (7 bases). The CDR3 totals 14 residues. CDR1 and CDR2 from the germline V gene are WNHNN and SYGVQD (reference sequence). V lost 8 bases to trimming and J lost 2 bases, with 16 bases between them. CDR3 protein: CASSSAGQPYEQYF. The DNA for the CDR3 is TGCGCCAGCTCCTCGGCGGGACAGCCCTACGAGCAGTACTTC.

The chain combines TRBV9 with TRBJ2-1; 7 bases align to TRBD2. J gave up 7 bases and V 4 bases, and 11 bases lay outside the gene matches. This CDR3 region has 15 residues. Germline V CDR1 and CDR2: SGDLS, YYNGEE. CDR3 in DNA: TGTGCCAGCAGCCCTGAGGGGTGGGGGGGGAATGAGCAGTTCTTC. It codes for CASSPEGWGGNEQFF. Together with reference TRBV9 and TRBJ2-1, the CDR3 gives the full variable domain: DSGVTQTPKHLITATGQRVTLRCSPRSGDLSVYWYQQSLDQGLQFLIQYYNGEERAKGNILERFSAQQFPDLHSELNLSSLELGDSALYFCASSPEGWGGNEQFFGPGTRLTVL.

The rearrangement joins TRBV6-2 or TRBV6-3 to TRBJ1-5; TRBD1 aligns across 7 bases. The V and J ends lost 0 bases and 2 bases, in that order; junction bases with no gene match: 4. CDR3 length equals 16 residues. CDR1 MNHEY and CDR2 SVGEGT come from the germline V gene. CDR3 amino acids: CASSYSRQGGNQPQHF. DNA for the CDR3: TGTGCCAGCAGTTACTCGAGACAGGGAGGCAATCAGCCCCAGCATTTT.

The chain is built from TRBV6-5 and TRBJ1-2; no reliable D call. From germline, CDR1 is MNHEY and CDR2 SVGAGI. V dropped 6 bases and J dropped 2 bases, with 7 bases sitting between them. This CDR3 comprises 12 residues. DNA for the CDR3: TGTGCCAGCAGCAGAGGAAACTATGGCTACACCTTC. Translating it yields CASSRGNYGYTF.

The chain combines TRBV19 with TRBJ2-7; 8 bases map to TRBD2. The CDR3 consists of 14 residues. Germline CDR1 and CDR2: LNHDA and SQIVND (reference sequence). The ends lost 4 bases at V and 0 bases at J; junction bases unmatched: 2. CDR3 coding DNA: TGTGCCAGTAGTAGCGGGGGGAACTCCTACGAGCAGTACTTC. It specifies CASSSGGNSYEQYF.

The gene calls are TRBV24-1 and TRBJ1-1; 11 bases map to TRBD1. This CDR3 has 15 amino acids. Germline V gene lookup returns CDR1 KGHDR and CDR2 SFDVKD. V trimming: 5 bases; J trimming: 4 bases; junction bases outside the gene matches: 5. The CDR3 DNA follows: TGTGCCACCAGTGGACCCGGGACAGGGGGCACTGAAGCTTTCTTT. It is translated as CATSGPGTGGTEAFF.

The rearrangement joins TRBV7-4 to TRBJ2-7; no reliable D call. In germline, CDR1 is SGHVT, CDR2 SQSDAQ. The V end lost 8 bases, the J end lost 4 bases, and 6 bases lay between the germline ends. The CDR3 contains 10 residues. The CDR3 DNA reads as TGTGCCAGCTCCAGATACGAGCAGTACTTC. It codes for CASSRYEQYF.

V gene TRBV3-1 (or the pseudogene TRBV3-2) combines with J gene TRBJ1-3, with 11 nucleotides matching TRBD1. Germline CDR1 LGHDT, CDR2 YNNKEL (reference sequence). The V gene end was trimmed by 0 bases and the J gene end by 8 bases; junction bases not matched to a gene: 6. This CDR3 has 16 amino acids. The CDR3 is CASSQEPGQGVDTIYF. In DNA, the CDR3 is TGTGCCAGCAGCCAAGAACCGGGACAGGGGGTAGACACCATATATTTT.

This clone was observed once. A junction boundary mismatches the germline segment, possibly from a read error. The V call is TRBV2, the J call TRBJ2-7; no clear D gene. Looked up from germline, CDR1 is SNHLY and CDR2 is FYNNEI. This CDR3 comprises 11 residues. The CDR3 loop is CASREVDEQYF. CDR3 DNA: TGTGCCAGCAGGGAAGTCGACGAGCAGTACTTC.

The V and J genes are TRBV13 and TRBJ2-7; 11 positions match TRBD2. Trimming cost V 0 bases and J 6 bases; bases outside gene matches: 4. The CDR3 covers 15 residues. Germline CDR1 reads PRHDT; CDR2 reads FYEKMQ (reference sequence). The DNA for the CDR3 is TGTGCCAGCAGCTTAGGATTAGCGGGAGGGCCCGAGCAGTACTTC. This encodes CASSLGLAGGPEQYF.

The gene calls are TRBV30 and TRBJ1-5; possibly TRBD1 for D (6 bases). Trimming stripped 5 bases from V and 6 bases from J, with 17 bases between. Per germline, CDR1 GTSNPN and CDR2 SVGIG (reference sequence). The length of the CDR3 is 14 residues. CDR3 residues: CAWRAGRGGQPQHF. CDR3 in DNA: TGTGCCTGGCGGGCCGGCAGGGGTGGTCAGCCCCAGCATTTT.